This T cell receptor (beta chain) appears in the sequencing data of a study of the immune and genomic landscape of osteosarcoma. Study-wide background: Most patients, approximately 74%, had localized disease at diagnosis.

Poor-prognosis osteosarcoma patients supplied post-treatment primary, local recurrence and metastasis tumor specimens. Using immunoSEQ multiplex PCR, the repertoire was profiled, and TCRdb retains in-frame clones only, with some absent. The table includes 10,000 or so clones, around two thirds detected once. Trimming stripped 5 bases from V and 6 bases from J, with 11 bases between. The CDR3 consists of 12 residues. Germline V lookup: CDR1 SGHTA, CDR2 FQGNSA. The chain combines TRBV7-2 with TRBJ2-7; D is possibly TRBD2 (5 bases). Sequences were obtained from osteosarcoma tumor tissue from the lung. This TCR was sampled from a human donor with osteosarcoma. For the CDR3, the DNA is TGTGCCAGCAGCCGACGTGAGGGCGAGCAGTACTTC. It encodes CASSRREGEQYF.